These 8 T cell receptor beta chains share one sample of origin, sequenced in a study of spatial heterogeneity in lung cancer. These receptors are not linked to any known antigen. Described time point: sample taken at primary tumor resection. MiXCR was run by TCRdb on the 5' RACE reads, yielding one entry per CDR3 protein. This sample has roughly 17,000 distinct CDR3 sequences, with 6.2% found just once. Broader study findings: Expanded intratumoral alpha and beta TCR counts tracked tumor mutation counts.

This specimen consisted of lung tumor tissue, obtained at surgery. These receptors originate from a male donor with early-stage non-small cell lung cancer.

This clonotype was observed a handful of times. This beta chain came through as a stray read in a library set up for alpha chains, and its size says little. The gene calls are TRBV20-1 and TRBJ1-5; no reliable D call. CDR1 and CDR2 from the germline V gene are DFQATT and SNEGSKA (reference sequence). The CDR3 loop spans 13 amino acids. V shed 0 bases and J shed 7 bases, with 10 bases lying between them. CDR3 region: CSARDPYGQPQHF. CDR3 in DNA: TGCAGTGCTAGAGACCCCTACGGCCAGCCCCAGCATTTT.

This clonotype has ten or more counts. This beta chain is an off-target read within a library intended for alpha chains, so its frequency means little. V and J are TRBV29-1 and TRBJ2-7; a weak D match, TRBD1 (7 bases). V was trimmed by 4 bases and J by 0 bases, leaving 10 bases between them. The germline gives CDR1 SQVTM, CDR2 ANQGSEA. CDR3 length: 13 residues. This chain's CDR3 is CSVAQGGSYEQYF. CDR3 bases: TGCAGCGTTGCTCAGGGGGGCTCCTACGAGCAGTACTTC.

This clonotype was recorded at least ten times. Since the library was made to target alpha chains, this beta chain is a stray read and its abundance is not meaningful. The chain is built from TRBV3-1 and TRBJ1-2; TRBD1 aligns across 9 bases. This CDR3 has 15 residues. Per the germline V gene, CDR1 is LGHDT and CDR2 is YNNKEL (reference sequence). After removal of 6 bases from V and 7 bases from J, the junction contained 12 bases not matched to a gene. The CDR3 sequence: CASSDAGTGNRGYTF. CDR3 DNA sequence: TGTGCCAGCAGTGACGCCGGGACAGGGAATCGTGGCTACACCTTC.

This clonotype was observed at least ten times. Being off target in a library aimed at alpha chains, this beta chain has a size of little meaning. This rearrangement joins TRBV20-1 to TRBJ2-1; D perhaps matches TRBD1 (6 bases). The V and J ends lost 0 bases and 7 bases respectively, with 25 bases between them. Germline-derived CDR1 and CDR2 are DFQATT and SNEGSKA (reference sequence). The CDR3 totals 18 residues. CDR3 bases: TGCAGTGCTAGAGAGAGGTACCACGGGGCGAAGGGGGTTAATGAGCAGTTCTTC. Translated, it gives CSARERYHGAKGVNEQFF.

This clonotype has a count of ten or more. This beta chain turned up in a library designed for alpha chains; as an off-target read, its abundance says little. The V gene is TRBV20-1, the J gene TRBJ2-3, with TRBD2 matching 11 bases. Trimming took 2 bases from V and 0 from J; bases not matched to a gene: 7. This CDR3 region has 17 residues. Germline V gene data show CDR1 as DFQATT and CDR2 as SNEGSKA (reference sequence). The CDR3 region has the DNA TGCAGTGCTAGAACTAGCGGGAGAAAAGGGAGCACAGATACGCAGTATTTT. It specifies CSARTSGRKGSTDTQYF.

Note on this clonotype: The germline gene is not matched at one end of the junction; a read error may be the cause. A library prepared for alpha chains yielded this beta chain as an off-target read; its size is of little meaning. The CDR3 DNA reads TGTGCCAGCAGCTTAAGCAGGTCATCTGGAAAAACCATATATTTT. Translating it yields CASSLSRSSGKTIYF. The chain uses TRBV7-9 and TRBJ1-3; D is unclear. Germline V CDR1 and CDR2: SEHNR, FQNEAQ (reference sequence). This CDR3 spans 15 amino acids. Looking up the rest from reference TRBV7-9 and TRBJ1-3 gives the full variable domain: DTGVSQNPRHKITKRGQNVTFRCDPISEHNRLYWYRQTLGQGPEFLTYFQNEAQLEKSRLLSDRFSAERPKGSFSTLEIQRTEQGDSAMYLCASSLSRSSGKTIYFGEGSWLTVV.

In its sample, this clonotype was seen many times. A library made for alpha chains picked up this beta chain off target, so its size means little. J is TRBJ1-5 and V is TRBV20-1, with 7 bases fitting TRBD1. V was clipped by 3 bases and J by 5 bases; unmatched bases: 4. The CDR3 runs 13 residues. CDR1 and CDR2 from the germline V gene are DFQATT and SNEGSKA (reference sequence). This chain's CDR3 is CSARARGYQPQHF. CDR3 sequence (DNA): TGCAGTGCTAGGGCCAGGGGGTATCAGCCCCAGCATTTT.

This clonotype was detected a few times. This beta chain is an off-target read within a library intended for alpha chains, so its frequency means little. This chain uses TRBV6-5 with TRBJ2-3, with D perhaps TRBD2 (5 bases). V lost 8 bases and J lost 7, with 10 bases in between. The CDR3 covers 11 residues. The germline gives CDR1 MNHEY, CDR2 SVGAGI. Here the CDR3 DNA reads TGTGCCAGCGAGAGGGCCCATACGCAGTATTTT. This sequence encodes CASERAHTQYF.